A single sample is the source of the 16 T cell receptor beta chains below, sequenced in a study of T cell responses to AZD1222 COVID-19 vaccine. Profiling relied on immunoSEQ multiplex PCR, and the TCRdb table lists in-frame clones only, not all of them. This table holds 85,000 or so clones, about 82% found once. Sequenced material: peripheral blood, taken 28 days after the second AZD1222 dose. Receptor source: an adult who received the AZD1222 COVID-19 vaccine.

The CDR3 region has the DNA TGCGCCAGCAGCTTCGGGACTCCCGGGGCCGGGGCCAACGTCCTGACTTTC. Amino acid sequence: CASSFGTPGAGANVLTF. The V call is TRBV5-1, the J call TRBJ2-6; D is perhaps TRBD2 (6 bases). The CDR3 runs 17 residues. Trimming shortened V by 2 bases and J by 4 bases, and 16 bases separated the two germline ends. The germline V gene has CDR1 SGHRS and CDR2 YFSETQ.

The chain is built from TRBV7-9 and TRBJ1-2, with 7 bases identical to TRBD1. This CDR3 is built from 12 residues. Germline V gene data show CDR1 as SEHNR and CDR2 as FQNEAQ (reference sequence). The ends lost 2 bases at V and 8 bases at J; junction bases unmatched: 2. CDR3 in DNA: TGTGCCAGCAGCTTACGGACAGGAGGCTACACCTTC. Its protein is CASSLRTGGYTF.

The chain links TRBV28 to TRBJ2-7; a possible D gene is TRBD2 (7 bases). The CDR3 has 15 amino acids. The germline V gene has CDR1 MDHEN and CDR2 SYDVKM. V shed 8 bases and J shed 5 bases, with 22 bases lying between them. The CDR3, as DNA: TGTGCCAGCTTGGAGGGCGGGGGCCTTTCCCACGAGCAGTACTTC. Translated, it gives CASLEGGGLSHEQYF.

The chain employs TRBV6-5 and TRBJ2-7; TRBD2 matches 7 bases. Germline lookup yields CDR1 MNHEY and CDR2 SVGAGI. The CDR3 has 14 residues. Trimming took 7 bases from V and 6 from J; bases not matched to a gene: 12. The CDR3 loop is CASTLGLGGTEQYF. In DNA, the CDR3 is TGTGCCAGCACCCTTGGGTTGGGGGGGACCGAGCAGTACTTC.

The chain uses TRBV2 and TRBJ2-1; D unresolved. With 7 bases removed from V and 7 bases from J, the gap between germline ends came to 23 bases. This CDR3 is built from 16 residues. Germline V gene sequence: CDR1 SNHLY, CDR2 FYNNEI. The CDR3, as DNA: TGTGCCAGCACCCCTGTACCCGGCGCTCCCCAAAATGAGCAGTTCTTC. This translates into CASTPVPGAPQNEQFF. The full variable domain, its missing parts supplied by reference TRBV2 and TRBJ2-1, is EPEVTQTPSHQVTQMGQEVILRCVPISNHLYFYWYRQILGQKVEFLVSFYNNEISEKSEIFDDQFSVERPDGSNFTLKIRSTKLEDSAMYFCASTPVPGAPQNEQFFGPGTRLTVL.

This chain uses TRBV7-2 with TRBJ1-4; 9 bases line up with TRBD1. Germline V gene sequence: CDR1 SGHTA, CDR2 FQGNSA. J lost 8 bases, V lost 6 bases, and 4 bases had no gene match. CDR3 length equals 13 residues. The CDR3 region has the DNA TGTGCCAGCAGACAGGGGACAGGGGAAAAACTGTTTTTT. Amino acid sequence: CASRQGTGEKLFF.

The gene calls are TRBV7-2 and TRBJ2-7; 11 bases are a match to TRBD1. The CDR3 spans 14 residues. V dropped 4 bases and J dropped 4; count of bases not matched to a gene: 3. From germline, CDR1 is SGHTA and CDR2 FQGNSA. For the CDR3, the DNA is TGTGCCAGCAGCTCCGGGACAGGGGGGTACGAGCAGTACTTC. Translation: CASSSGTGGYEQYF.

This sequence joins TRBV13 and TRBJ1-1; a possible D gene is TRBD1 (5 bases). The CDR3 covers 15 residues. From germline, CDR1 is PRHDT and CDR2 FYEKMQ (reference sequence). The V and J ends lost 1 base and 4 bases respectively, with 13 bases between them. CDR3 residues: CASSLAGGVGTEAFF. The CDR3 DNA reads TGTGCCAGCAGCTTAGCGGGGGGAGTGGGCACTGAAGCTTTCTTT.

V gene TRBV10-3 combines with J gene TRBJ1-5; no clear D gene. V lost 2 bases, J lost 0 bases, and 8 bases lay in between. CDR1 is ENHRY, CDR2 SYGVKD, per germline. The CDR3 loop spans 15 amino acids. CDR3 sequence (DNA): TGTGCCATCAGTGAGGGCCAGTATAGCAATCAGCCCCAGCATTTT. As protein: CAISEGQYSNQPQHF.

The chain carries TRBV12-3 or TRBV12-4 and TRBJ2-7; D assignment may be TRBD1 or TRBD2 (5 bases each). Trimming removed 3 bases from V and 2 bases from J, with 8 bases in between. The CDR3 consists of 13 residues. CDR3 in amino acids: CASSFGGTYEQYF. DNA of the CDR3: TGTGCCAGCAGTTTTGGGGGTACCTACGAGCAGTACTTC.

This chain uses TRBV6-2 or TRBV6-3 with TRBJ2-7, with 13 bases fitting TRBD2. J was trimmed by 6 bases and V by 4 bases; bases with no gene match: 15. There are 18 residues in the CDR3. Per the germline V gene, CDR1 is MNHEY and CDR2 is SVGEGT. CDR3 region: CASSSGLAGSRSPREQYF. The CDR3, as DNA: TGTGCCAGCAGTTCGGGACTAGCGGGGTCTAGGTCCCCCCGCGAGCAGTACTTC.

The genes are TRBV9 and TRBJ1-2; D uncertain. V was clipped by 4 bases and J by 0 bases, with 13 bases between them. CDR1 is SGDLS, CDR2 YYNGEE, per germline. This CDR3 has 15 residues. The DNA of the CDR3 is TGTGCCAGCAGCCCTGGGTTCAGCCCTAACTATGGCTACACCTTC. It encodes CASSPGFSPNYGYTF.

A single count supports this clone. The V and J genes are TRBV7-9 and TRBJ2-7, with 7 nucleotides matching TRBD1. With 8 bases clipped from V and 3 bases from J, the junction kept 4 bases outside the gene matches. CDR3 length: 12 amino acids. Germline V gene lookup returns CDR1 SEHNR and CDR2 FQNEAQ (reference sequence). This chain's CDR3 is CASGAGGYEQYF. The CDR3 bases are TGTGCCAGCGGGGCAGGGGGCTACGAGCAGTACTTC.

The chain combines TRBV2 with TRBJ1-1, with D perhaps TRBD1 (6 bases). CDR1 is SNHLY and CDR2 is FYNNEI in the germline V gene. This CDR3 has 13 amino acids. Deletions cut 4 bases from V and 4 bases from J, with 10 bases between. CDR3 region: CASSGQGSTEAFF. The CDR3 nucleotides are TGTGCCAGCAGTGGGCAGGGGAGCACTGAAGCTTTCTTT.

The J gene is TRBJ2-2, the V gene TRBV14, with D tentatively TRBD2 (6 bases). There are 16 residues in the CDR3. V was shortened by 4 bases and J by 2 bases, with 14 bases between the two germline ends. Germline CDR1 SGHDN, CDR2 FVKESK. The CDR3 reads CASSPVAGLNTGELFF. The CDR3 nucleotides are TGTGCCAGCAGCCCGGTCGCGGGACTCAACACCGGGGAGCTGTTTTTT.

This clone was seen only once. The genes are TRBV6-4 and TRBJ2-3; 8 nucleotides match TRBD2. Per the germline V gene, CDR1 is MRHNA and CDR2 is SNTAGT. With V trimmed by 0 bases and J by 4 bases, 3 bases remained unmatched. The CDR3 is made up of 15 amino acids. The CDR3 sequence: CASSDSTTSADTQYF. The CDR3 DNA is TGTGCCAGCAGTGACTCGACGACTAGCGCAGATACGCAGTATTTT.